The clone carrying this T cell receptor beta chain was seen at least ten times. Its antigen is unidentified. These data come from a study of T-cell reconstitution after alpha-beta-depleted transplantation in children. Unique molecular identifiers were incorporated during preparation of the TCRbeta library. TCRdb analysed the PCR reads with MiXCR anew, one entry per CDR3 protein. The sample consists of 110,000 or so distinct CDR3 sequences, approximately 6.4% of them appearing once. The CDR3 is 14 amino acids. V was pared by 0 bases and J by 4 bases, with 8 bases between. Germline assignment: CDR1 SGHDT and CDR2 YYEEEE. Study findings and constraints: At one year after transplant, newly produced T cells mostly accounted for T-cell counts and diversity. Recipient T cells and thymic progenitors that survived gave rise to the high TCRbeta diversity observed at day 60 in some patients.

Sequenced material: PBMCs, mostly from graft donor cells, taken 360 days after TCRalphabeta/CD19-depleted stem cell transplant. This TCR derives from a male patient aged 2-9 years who had a stem cell transplant for acute lymphoblastic leukemia, so the T cells may come from the graft donor. The J gene is TRBJ2-1, the V gene TRBV5-6, with D hard to call. CDR3 in amino acids: CASSLGARYNEQFF. In DNA, the CDR3 is TGTGCCAGCAGCTTGGGCGCCAGATACAATGAGCAGTTCTTC.